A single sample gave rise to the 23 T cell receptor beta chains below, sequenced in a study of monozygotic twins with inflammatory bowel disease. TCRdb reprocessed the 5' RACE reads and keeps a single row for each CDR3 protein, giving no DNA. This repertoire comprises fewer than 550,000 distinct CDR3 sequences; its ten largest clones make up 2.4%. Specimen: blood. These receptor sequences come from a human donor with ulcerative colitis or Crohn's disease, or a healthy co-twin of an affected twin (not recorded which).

The CDR3 loop reads CAWSVGMNMQYF. The chain couples TRBV30 to TRBJ2-4. CDR3 length equals 12 residues. Per the germline V gene, CDR1 is GTSNPN and CDR2 is SVGIG (reference sequence).

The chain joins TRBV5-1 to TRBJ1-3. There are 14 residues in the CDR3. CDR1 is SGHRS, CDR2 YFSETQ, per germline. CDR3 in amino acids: CASSTSGSGNTIYF.

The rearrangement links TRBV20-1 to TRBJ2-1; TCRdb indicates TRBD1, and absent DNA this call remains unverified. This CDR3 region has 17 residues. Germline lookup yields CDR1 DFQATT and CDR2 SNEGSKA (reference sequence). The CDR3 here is CSARATSGTGGNNEQFF.

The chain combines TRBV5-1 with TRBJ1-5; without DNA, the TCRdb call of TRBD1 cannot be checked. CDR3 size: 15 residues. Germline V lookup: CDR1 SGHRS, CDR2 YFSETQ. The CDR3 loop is CASSEGQGSNQPQHF.

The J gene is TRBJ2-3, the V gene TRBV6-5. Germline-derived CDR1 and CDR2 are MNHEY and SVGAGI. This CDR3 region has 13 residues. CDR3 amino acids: CASSPRRADTQYF.

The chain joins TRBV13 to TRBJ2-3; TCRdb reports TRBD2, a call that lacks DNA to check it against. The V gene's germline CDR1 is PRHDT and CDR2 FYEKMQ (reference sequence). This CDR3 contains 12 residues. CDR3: CASSWESNTQYF.

The CDR3 sequence is CASSSSSLRNGNEQFF. V and J are TRBV5-1 and TRBJ2-1; the TCRdb D gene call, TRBD2, has no DNA to confirm it. The CDR3 is made up of 16 amino acids. The germline V gene has CDR1 SGHRS and CDR2 YFSETQ.

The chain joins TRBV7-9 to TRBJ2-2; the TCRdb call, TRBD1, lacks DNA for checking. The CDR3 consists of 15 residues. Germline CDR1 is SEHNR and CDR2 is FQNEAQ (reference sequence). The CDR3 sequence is CASLETGENTGELFF.

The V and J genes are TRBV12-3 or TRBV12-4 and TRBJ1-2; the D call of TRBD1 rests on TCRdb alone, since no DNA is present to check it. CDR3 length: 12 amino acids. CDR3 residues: CAVRDRSYGYTF.

Here the CDR3 reads CASSLDTGVQETQYF. The chain recombines TRBV5-1 with TRBJ2-5. The CDR3 loop spans 15 amino acids. CDR1 is SGHRS, CDR2 YFSETQ, per germline.

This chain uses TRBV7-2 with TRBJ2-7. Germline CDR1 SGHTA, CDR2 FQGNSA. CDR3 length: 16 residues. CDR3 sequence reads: CASSLGLPGAFHEQYF.

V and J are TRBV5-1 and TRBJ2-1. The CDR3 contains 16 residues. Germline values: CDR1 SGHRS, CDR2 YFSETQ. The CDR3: CASSLERSSSYNEQFF.

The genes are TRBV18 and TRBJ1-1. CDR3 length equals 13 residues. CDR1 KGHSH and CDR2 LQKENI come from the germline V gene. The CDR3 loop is CASSSSGGLDAFF.

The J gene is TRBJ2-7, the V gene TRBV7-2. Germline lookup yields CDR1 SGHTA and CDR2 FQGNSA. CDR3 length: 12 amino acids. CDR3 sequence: CASSPHYHEQYF.

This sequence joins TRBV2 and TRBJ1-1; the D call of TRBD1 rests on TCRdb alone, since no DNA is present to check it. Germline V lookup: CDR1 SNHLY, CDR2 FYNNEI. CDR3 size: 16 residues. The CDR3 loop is CASTPLGGTAHTEAFF.

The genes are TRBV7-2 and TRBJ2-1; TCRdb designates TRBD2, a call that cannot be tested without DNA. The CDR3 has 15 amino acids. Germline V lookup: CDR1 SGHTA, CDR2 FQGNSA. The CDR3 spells CASSLTSGRVNEQFF.

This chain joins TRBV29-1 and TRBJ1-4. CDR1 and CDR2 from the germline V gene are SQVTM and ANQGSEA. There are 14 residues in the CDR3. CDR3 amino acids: CSVQIDKRTEKLFF. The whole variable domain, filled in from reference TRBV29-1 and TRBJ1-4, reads SAVISQKPSRDICQRGTSLTIQCQVDSQVTMMFWYRQQPGQSLTLIATANQGSEATYESGFVIDKFPISRPNLTFSTLTVSNMSPEDSSIYLCSVQIDKRTEKLFFGSGTQLSVL.

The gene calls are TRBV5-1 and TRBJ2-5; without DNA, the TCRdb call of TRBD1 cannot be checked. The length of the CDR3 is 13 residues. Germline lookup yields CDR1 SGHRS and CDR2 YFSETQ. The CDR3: CASSFGGQETQYF.

The CDR3 sequence is CSAVGGTEAFF. This sequence joins TRBV20-1 and TRBJ1-1. Germline V gene lookup returns CDR1 DFQATT and CDR2 SNEGSKA (reference sequence). There are 11 residues in the CDR3.

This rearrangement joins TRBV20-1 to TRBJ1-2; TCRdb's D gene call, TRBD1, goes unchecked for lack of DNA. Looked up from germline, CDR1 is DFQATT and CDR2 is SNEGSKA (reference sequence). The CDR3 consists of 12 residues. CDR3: CRGGTGGIGYTF.

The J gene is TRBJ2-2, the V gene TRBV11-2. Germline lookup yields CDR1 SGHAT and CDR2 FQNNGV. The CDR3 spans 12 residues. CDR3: CASSSAVGELFF.

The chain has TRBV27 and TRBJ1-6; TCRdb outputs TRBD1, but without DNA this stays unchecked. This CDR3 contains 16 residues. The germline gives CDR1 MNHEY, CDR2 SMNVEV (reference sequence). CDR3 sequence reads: CASSLFPGGLRSPLHF.

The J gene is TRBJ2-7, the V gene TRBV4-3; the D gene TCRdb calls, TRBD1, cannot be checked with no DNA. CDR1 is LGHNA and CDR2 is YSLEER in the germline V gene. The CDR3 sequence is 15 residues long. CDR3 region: CASSQGGGDAEEQYF.